This TCR beta chain was retrieved from a study of spatial heterogeneity in lung cancer. This clonotype is medium-sized (0.01 to 0.1%) in the sample. A library prepared for alpha chains yielded this beta chain as an off-target read; its size is of little meaning. Indicated time point: sample taken at primary tumor resection. Unsorted samples of tumor, nontumor lung or frozen PBMC had their whole RNA sequenced. This CDR3 is 14 amino acids long. Germline CDR1 is MDHEN and CDR2 is SYDVKM. V shed 5 bases and J shed 5 bases, with 15 bases lying between them. TCRdb re-called the 5' RACE reads through MiXCR, storing one row per CDR3 protein. The sample contains around 11,000 distinct CDR3 sequences, roughly 6.2% of which appear only once.

The source of this sequence is a male donor with early-stage non-small cell lung cancer. The chain couples TRBV28 to TRBJ2-5; D gene unclear. Sequencing used PBMCs, obtained at surgery. CDR3 DNA sequence: TGTGCCAGCAGTCGGGCAGCCCTGCCGGAGACCCAGTACTTC. Its protein is CASSRAALPETQYF. The full variable domain, completed using reference TRBV28 and TRBJ2-5, is DVKVTQSSRYLVKRTGEKVFLECVQDMDHENMFWYRQDPGLGLRLIYFSYDVKMKEKGDIPEGYSVSREKKERFSLILESASTNQTSMYLCASSRAALPETQYFGPGTRLLVL.